The 3 T cell receptor beta chains below were found in one sample sequenced in a study of T-cell reconstitution after alpha-beta-depleted transplantation in children. Researchers prepared the TCRbeta library using unique molecular identifiers, the study reports. One entry per CDR3 protein results from TCRdb running MiXCR on the PCR reads. Of 700,000 to 950,000 distinct CDR3 sequences listed, 15% to 20% are singletons. Sequencing was performed on PBMCs, mostly from graft donor cells, taken 360 days after TCRalphabeta/CD19-depleted stem cell transplant. All receptors derive from a male patient between 5 and 17 years old who had a stem cell transplant for acute lymphoblastic leukemia, so the T cells may come from the graft donor.

The chain joins TRBV27 to TRBJ1-6; TRBD1 might be the D (5 bases). The germline V and J ends were trimmed by 2 bases and 15 bases, with 17 bases remaining between them. This CDR3 is built from 14 residues. The germline V gene encodes CDR1 MNHEY and CDR2 SMNVEV (reference sequence). Written as DNA, the CDR3 is TGTGCCAGCAGTTTAAGGTCAGGTCTCGGGGGCCTCCACTTT. Its translation is CASSLRSGLGGLHF.

This clonotype showed up just once. This is likely a read error, given that the CDR3 carries no conserved phenylalanine or tryptophan at its end. The chain employs TRBV20-1 and TRBJ1-3; TRBD1 aligns across 7 bases. Germline V gives CDR1 DFQATT, CDR2 SNEGSKA (reference sequence). V lost 7 bases, J lost 0 bases, and 9 bases stayed unmatched. CDR3 length: 15 residues. The CDR3, as DNA: TGCAGTGTATTCGCAGGGGGAAACTCTGGAAACACCATATATTCT. This encodes CSVFAGGNSGNTIYS.

J is TRBJ2-3 and V is TRBV19; perhaps TRBD2 as D (6 bases). Between the trimmed V and J ends, which lost 7 bases and 4 bases, there was a span of 15 bases. This CDR3 spans 14 amino acids. Germline CDR1 reads LNHDA; CDR2 reads SQIVND (reference sequence). The CDR3 nucleotides are TGTGCCAGTACGGAGGGGAGGAGGTCAGATACGCAGTATTTT. Translated, it gives CASTEGRRSDTQYF.